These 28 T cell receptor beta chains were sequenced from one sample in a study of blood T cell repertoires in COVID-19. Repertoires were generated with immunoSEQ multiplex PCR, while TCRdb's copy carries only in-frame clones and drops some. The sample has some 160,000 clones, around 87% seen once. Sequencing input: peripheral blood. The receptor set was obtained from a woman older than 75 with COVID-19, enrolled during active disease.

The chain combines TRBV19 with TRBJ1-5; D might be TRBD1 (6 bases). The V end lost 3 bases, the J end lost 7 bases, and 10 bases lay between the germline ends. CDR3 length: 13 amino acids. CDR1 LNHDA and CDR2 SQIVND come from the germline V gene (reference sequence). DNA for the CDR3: TGTGCCAGTAGTATGGACAGTAGACAGCCCCAGCATTTT. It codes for CASSMDSRQPQHF.

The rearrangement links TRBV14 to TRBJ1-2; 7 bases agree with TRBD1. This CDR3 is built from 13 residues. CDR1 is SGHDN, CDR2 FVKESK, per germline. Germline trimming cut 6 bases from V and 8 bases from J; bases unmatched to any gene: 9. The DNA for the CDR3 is TGTGCCAGCAGTCTAGGACAGGTTGGAGGCTACACCTTC. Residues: CASSLGQVGGYTF.

CDR3 region: CASSLARGISGDTIYF. The DNA of the CDR3 is TGTGCCAGCAGCTTAGCGCGGGGGATCTCAGGGGACACCATATATTTT. The chain is built from TRBV7-2 and TRBJ1-3; maybe TRBD1 (6 bases). The V gene lost 0 bases and the J gene lost 8 bases, with 17 bases spanning the gap. Germline V gene data show CDR1 as SGHTA and CDR2 as FQGNSA. CDR3 length: 16 amino acids. The complete variable domain, with remaining parts taken from reference TRBV7-2 and TRBJ1-3, reads GAGVSQSPSNKVTEKGKDVELRCDPISGHTALYWYRQSLGQGLEFLIYFQGNSAPDKSGLPSDRFSAERTGGSVSTLTIQRTQQEDSAVYLCASSLARGISGDTIYFGEGSWLTVV.

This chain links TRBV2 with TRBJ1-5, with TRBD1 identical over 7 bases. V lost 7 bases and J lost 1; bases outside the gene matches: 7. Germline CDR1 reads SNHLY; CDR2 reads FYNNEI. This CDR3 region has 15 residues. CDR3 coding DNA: TGTGCCAGCACCCCGAAGGGGGCGAGCAATCAGCCCCAGCATTTT. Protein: CASTPKGASNQPQHF. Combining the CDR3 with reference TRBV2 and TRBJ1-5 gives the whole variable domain EPEVTQTPSHQVTQMGQEVILRCVPISNHLYFYWYRQILGQKVEFLVSFYNNEISEKSEIFDDQFSVERPDGSNFTLKIRSTKLEDSAMYFCASTPKGASNQPQHFGDGTRLSIL.

The DNA of the CDR3 is TGTGCCAGCAGCGGACAGGGCTACGAGCAGTACTTC. Amino acids: CASSGQGYEQYF. The chain couples TRBV5-5 to TRBJ2-7; 8 nucleotides align to TRBD1. There are 12 residues in the CDR3. Trimming removed 4 bases from V and 3 bases from J; junction bases left unmatched: 0. From germline, CDR1 is SGHKS and CDR2 YYEKEE (reference sequence).

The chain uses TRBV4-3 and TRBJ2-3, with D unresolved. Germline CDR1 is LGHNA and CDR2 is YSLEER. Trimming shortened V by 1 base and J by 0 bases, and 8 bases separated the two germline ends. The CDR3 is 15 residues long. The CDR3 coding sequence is TGCGCCAGCAGCCAAGTCCCCGGGAGCACAGATACGCAGTATTTT. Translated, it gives CASSQVPGSTDTQYF.

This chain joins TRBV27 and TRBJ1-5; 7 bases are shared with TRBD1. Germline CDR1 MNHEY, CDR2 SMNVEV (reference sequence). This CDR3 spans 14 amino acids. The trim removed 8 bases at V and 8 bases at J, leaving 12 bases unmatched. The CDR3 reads CASLRTGLPEPQHF. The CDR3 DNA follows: TGTGCCAGCCTGAGGACAGGTTTGCCGGAGCCCCAGCATTTT.

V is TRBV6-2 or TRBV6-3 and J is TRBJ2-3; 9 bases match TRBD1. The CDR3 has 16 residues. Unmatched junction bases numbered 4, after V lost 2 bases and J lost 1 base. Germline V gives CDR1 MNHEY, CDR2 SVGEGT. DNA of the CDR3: TGTGCCAGCAGTTACACCGGGACAGGGCGCACAGATACGCAGTATTTT. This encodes CASSYTGTGRTDTQYF.

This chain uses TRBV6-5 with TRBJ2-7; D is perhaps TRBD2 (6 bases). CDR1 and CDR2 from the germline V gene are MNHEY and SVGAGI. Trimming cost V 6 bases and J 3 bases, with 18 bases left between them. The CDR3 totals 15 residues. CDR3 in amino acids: CASRPTGTYNYEQYF. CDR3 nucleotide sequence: TGTGCCAGCAGACCCACCGGGACTTACAACTACGAGCAGTACTTC.

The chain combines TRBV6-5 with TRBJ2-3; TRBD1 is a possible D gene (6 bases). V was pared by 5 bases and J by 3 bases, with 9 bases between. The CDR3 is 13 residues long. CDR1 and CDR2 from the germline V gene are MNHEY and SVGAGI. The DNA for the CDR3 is TGTGCCAGCAGTCAGGGGAATACAGATACGCAGTATTTT. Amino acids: CASSQGNTDTQYF.

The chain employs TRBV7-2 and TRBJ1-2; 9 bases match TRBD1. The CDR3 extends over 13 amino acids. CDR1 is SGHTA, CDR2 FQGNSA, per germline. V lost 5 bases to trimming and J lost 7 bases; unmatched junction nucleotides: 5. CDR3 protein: CASSVGQGAGYTF. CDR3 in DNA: TGTGCCAGCAGCGTGGGACAGGGAGCTGGCTACACCTTC.

The CDR3 nucleotides are TGTGCCATCAATCTCCGGGACAGGGGATATAGCCGGAACACCGGGGAGCTGTTTTTT. Translated: CAINLRDRGYSRNTGELFF. The genes are TRBV10-3 and TRBJ2-2; TRBD1 matches at 10 bases. The V gene's germline CDR1 is ENHRY and CDR2 SYGVKD. The CDR3 loop spans 19 amino acids. With V trimmed by 7 bases and J by 1 base, 15 bases remained unmatched.

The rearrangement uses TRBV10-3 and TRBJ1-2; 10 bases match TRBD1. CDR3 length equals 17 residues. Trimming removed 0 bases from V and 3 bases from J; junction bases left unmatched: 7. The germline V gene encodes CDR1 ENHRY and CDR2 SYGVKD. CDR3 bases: TGTGCCATCAGTGAGTCGACAGGGGGCCAGGTGGACTATGGCTACACCTTC. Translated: CAISESTGGQVDYGYTF.

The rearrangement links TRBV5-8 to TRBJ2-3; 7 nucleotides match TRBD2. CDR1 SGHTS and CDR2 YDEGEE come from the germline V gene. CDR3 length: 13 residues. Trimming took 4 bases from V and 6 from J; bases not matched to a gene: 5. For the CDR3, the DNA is TGTGCCAGCAGCCCAAGCGGGATGGATACGCAGTATTTT. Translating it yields CASSPSGMDTQYF. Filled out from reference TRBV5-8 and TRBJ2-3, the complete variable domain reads EAGVTQSPTHLIKTRGQQATLRCSPISGHTSVYWYQQALGLGLQFLLWYDEGEERNRGNFPPRFSGRQFPNYSSELNVNALELEDSALYLCASSPSGMDTQYFGPGTRLTVL.

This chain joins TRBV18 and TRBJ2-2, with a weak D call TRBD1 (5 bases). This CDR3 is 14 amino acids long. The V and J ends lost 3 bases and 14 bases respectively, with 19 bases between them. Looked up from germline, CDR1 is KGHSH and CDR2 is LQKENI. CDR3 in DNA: TGTGCCAGCTCACCGGGTGCGCAGGGAATCGGCCTGTTTTTT. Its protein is CASSPGAQGIGLFF.

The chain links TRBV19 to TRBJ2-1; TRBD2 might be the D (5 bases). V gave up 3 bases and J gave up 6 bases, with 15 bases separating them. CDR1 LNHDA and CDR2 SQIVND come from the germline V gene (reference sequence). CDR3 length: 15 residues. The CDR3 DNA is TGTGCCAGTAGTATCCCGCGGGCCCTCTTCAATGAGCAGTTCTTC. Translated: CASSIPRALFNEQFF. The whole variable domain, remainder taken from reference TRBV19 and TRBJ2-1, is DGGITQSPKYLFRKEGQNVTLSCEQNLNHDAMYWYRQDPGQGLRLIYYSQIVNDFQKGDIAEGYSVSREKKESFPLTVTSAQKNPTAFYLCASSIPRALFNEQFFGPGTRLTVL.

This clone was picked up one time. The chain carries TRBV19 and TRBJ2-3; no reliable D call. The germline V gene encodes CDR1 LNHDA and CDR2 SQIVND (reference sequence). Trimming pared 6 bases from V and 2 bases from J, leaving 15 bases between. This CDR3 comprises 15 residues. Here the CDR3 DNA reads TGTGCCAGTAGCCCTAGGCGGCTAGTCACAGATACGCAGTATTTT. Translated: CASSPRRLVTDTQYF.

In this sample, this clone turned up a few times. The CDR3 bases are TGCGCCAGCAGCCACGGGACAGGGGGACTGAGCACTGAAGCTTTCTTT. It translates to CASSHGTGGLSTEAFF. The rearrangement uses TRBV4-3 and TRBJ1-1; TRBD1 matches 11 bases. Germline CDR1 reads LGHNA; CDR2 reads YSLEER. The CDR3 loop spans 16 amino acids. The V gene end was trimmed by 3 bases and the J gene end by 4 bases; junction bases not matched to a gene: 7.

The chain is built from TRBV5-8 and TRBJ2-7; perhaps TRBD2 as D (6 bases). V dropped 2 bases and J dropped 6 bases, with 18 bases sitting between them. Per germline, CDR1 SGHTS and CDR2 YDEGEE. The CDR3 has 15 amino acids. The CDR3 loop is CASSFYRGTAPEQYF. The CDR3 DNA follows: TGTGCCAGCAGCTTTTATCGCGGGACGGCGCCCGAGCAGTACTTC.

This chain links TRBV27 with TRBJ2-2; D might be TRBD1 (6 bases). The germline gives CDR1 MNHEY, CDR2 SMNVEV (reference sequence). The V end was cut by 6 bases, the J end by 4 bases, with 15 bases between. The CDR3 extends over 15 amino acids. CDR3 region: CASRPLSGATGELFF. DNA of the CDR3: TGTGCCAGCAGGCCTCTTTCAGGGGCCACCGGGGAGCTGTTTTTT.

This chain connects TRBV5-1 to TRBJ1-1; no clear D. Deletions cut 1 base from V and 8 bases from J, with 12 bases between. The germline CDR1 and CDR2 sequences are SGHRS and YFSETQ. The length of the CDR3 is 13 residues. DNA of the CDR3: TGCGCCAGCAGCTTGTTACCAGGAAGGGAAGCTTTCTTT. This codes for CASSLLPGREAFF. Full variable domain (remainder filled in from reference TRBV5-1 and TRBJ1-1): KAGVTQTPRYLIKTRGQQVTLSCSPISGHRSVSWYQQTPGQGLQFLFEYFSETQRNKGNFPGRFSGRQFSNSRSEMNVSTLELGDSALYLCASSLLPGREAFFGQGTRLTVV.

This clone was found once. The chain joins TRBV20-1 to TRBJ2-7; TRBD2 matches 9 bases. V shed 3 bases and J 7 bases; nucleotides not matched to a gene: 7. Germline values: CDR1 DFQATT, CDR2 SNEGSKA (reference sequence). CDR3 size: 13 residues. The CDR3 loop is CSASAGGPGEQYF. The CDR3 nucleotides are TGCAGTGCTAGTGCGGGAGGGCCGGGGGAGCAGTACTTC.

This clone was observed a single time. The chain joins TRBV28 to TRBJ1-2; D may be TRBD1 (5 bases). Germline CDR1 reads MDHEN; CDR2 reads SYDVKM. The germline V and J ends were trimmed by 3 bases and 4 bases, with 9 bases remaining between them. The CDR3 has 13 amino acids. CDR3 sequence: CASSFGGSYGYTF. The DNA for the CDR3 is TGTGCCAGCAGTTTTGGGGGGTCCTATGGCTACACCTTC.

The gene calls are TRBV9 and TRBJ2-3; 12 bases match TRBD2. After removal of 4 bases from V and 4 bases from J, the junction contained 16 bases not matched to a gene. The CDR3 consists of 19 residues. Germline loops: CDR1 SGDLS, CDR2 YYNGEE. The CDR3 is CASSLTPASGRGDADTQYF. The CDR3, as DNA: TGTGCCAGCAGCCTGACCCCCGCTAGCGGGAGGGGAGATGCAGATACGCAGTATTTT.

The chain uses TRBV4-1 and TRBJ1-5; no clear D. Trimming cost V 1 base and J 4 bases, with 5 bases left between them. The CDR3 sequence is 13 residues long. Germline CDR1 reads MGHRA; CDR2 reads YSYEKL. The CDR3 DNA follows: TGCGCCAGCAGCCAAGGTCAAAATCAGCCCCAGCATTTT. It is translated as CASSQGQNQPQHF.

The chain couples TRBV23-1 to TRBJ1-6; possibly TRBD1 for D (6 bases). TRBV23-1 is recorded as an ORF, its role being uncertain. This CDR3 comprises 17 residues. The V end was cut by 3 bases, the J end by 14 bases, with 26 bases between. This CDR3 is CASSQGLRPGHQFTLHF. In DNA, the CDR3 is TGCGCCAGCAGTCAGGGCCTTCGACCGGGACACCAGTTCACCCTCCACTTT.

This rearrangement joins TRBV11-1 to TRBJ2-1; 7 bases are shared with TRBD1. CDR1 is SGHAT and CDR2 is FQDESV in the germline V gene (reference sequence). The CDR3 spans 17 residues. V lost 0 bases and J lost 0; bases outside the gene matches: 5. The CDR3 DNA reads TGTGCCAGCAGCTTAGCGTTCTCAGGGGGCTCCTACAATGAGCAGTTCTTC. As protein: CASSLAFSGGSYNEQFF.

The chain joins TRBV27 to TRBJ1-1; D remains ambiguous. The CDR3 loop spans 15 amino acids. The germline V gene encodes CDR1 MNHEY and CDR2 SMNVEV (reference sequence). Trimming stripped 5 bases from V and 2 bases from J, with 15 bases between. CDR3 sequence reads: CASSLTRDPNTEAFF. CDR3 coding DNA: TGTGCCAGCAGTCTGACCCGGGATCCTAACACTGAAGCTTTCTTT.